This T cell receptor (beta chain) stems from a study of T cell responses to AZD1222 COVID-19 vaccine. On the study more broadly: Doses given second, at about 4 or about 12 weeks, were pooled.

Sequencing used immunoSEQ multiplex PCR; TCRdb keeps in-frame clones, though not all of them. The sample has about 120,000 clones; roughly 92% are singletons. V was cut by 5 bases and J by 7 bases, with 27 bases left in between. Germline loops: CDR1 SEHNR, CDR2 FQNEAQ (reference sequence). This CDR3 contains 18 residues. With regard to this clone: Its antigen is unidentified.

Study-level results: At baseline, just five to seven AZD1222 recipients tested seropositive. Repertoire sampling occurred only after the peak T cell response. Females made up more of the donors, who were largely white British, and clonal diversity may have come out too low.

This chain joins TRBV7-9 and TRBJ1-5; perhaps TRBD1 as D (6 bases). Sequencing used peripheral blood, obtained on day 0 of AZD1222 vaccination. The sequence was obtained from an adult in good health. This CDR3 reads CASSPLGGIEGRGQPQHF. CDR3 DNA: TGTGCCAGCAGCCCCCTAGGGGGTATAGAGGGCCGGGGCCAGCCCCAGCATTTT.